This T cell receptor beta chain was identified in a study of cytotoxic CD8 clonotypes in ibrutinib-treated CLL (dated by TCRdb to the early 2020s). About the full investigation: The cohort included about 15 treatment-naive and roughly ten relapsed/refractory patients; about 18 were IGHV unmutated. The response samples were drawn at a median of approximately 11 months into treatment, with a range of about 6 to 36 months. Longitudinal samples were available for about 30% of the 86 trial participants. Responses were partial in 24 patients and complete in 2; after median around 68 months follow-up, roughly 15 stayed in remission and about twelve progressed. On average, each sample yielded around 250,000 productive templates and over 90,000 productive rearrangements. Patients were still on ibrutinib when every remission and progressive disease sample was collected. Cryopreserved peripheral blood mononuclear cells were collected before treatment, at response, and at either disease progression or sustained remission.

From a lookup of the germline V gene (reference sequence), CDR1 and CDR2 are MNHEY and SMNVEV. Cut back by 5 bases and 3 bases, the V and J ends lie 11 bases apart. Taken from cysteine to phenylalanine, the CDR3 has 13 residues. Of all the DNA, just the CDR3 is kept, 39 bases in frame from base 1. The investigation overall reported the following: Baseline clonality was found to be higher than that of age-matched healthy donors and was strongly correlated with circulating CD8+ T-cell counts. Public clonotypes were found to be uncommon and were observed to contract or remain stable during treatment; the increase in clonality was shown to reflect expansion of private clonotypes at ibrutinib response. Clonality rose at ibrutinib response, remained stable during sustained remission, and dropped back toward baseline at progression. Sampling times were not matched between patients in sustained remission and patients whose disease was progressing, and lymph node repertoires were not examined.

Each clonotype received, on average, 10x coverage in deep resolution sequencing performed on a MiSeq, where the target depth lay between 1 in 1 million and 1 in 200,000 T cells. The immunoSEQ hsTCRB Kit was used to generate TCR beta libraries. For the original study's pipeline: ImmunoSEQ Data Assistant and ImmunoSEQ Analyzer were used for data analysis, and V, D and J genes were assigned according to IMGT definitions. Clonality, which ranges from 0 to 1, was calculated as one minus the normalized Shannon entropy of productive rearrangement frequencies. Only overrepresented clonotypes making up at least 0.05% of the repertoire of each patient were included in the public clonotype analysis. Approximately 13 age-matched healthy donor repertoires from immuneACCESS served as clonality controls. The immuneACCESS repertoire file appears here via TCRdb, limited to in-frame rearrangements. These files lack a portion of the clones; in checked studies, under half of the deficit traces to unresolved V genes, and the cause of the others is not known. Clone size and the V and J calls come from that table; the DNA yielded D and trimming. In all, the sample holds approximately 74,000 clones, and approximately 80% of those were seen once. In total, the top ten clones hold approximately 7.7% of the sample.

A word on this clone: Its antigen remains undetermined. No qualities accompany the bases; no much larger clone lies one base away.

The time point label for this specimen denotes: progressive disease on ibrutinib. For TCR beta library preparation, about 2 micrograms of genomic DNA were isolated from cryopreserved PBMCs. Longitudinal blood samples from CLL patients on ibrutinib monotherapy were analyzed using high-throughput TCR beta sequencing. The patients took part in an open-label, single-center phase 2 trial of ibrutinib monotherapy. This TCR came from a human donor with chronic lymphocytic leukemia. Here the sequenced sample was PBMCs, taken at disease progression, from a patient treated with ibrutinib. The V and J segments used are TRBV27 and TRBJ2-7, with a tentative D gene TRBD1 over 5 matching bases. The DNA is TGTGCCAGCAGTATCGACAGTTACTACGAGCAGTACTTC. Its translation is CASSIDSYYEQYF.